Below are 9 T cell receptor beta chains sequenced from a single sample in a study of T cell responses to AZD1222 COVID-19 vaccine (dated by TCRdb to 2020 to 2023). Library preparation employed the immunoSEQ multiplex PCR assay. This is the immuneACCESS table as TCRdb keeps it, with only in-frame sequences that have V and J called. A part of the clones is gone; compared with another copy, unresolved V genes explain less than half, and the rest is unexplained. Within this sample are about 150,000 clones, with 91% of them counted one time only. The ten most abundant clones make up about 1.5% of the sample. The meaning of the sample's time point label: baseline before first vaccination. The source material was peripheral blood, sampled on day 0 of AZD1222 vaccination. Source of these receptors: an adult in good health.

J is TRBJ2-7 and V is TRBV9; 7 bases line up with TRBD1. CDR3 length equals 13 residues. Per germline, CDR1 SGDLS and CDR2 YYNGEE. V lost 3 bases and J lost 7; bases outside the gene matches: 7. As DNA, the CDR3 is TGTGCCAGCAGCGGAAGAGGGGGCAGGGAGCAGTACTTC. It translates to CASSGRGGREQYF.

This chain joins TRBV4-3 and TRBJ1-2, with 9 bases that match TRBD1. From germline, CDR1 is LGHNA and CDR2 YSLEER. The V and J ends lost 0 bases and 5 bases, in that order; junction bases with no gene match: 4. This CDR3 is built from 15 residues. The CDR3 is CASSQEQGARYGYTF. CDR3 nucleotides: TGCGCCAGCAGCCAAGAACAGGGGGCAAGGTATGGCTACACCTTC.

CDR3 sequence: CASSPGGGAQPQHF. The CDR3 DNA reads TGTGCCAGCAGCCCCGGTGGGGGAGCTCAGCCCCAGCATTTT. This chain connects TRBV2 to TRBJ1-5, with a possible D match to TRBD1 (5 bases). The CDR3 spans 14 residues. Germline values: CDR1 SNHLY, CDR2 FYNNEI. The germline V and J ends were trimmed by 6 bases and 6 bases, with 15 bases remaining between them.

V gene TRBV5-1 combines with J gene TRBJ2-7, with D possibly TRBD1 on 6 matching bases. The CDR3 has 14 residues. The germline gives CDR1 SGHRS, CDR2 YFSETQ. V lost 0 bases and J lost 5, with 12 bases in between. CDR3 nucleotides: TGCGCCAGCAGCTTGGGGGGGCTCTTCGACGAGCAGTACTTC. Protein sequence: CASSLGGLFDEQYF.

V is TRBV11-3 and J is TRBJ1-4; 7 bases map to TRBD1. The CDR3 runs to 13 residues. Germline V gene lookup returns CDR1 SGHNT and CDR2 YENEEA. With 6 bases clipped from V and 8 bases from J, the junction kept 6 bases outside the gene matches. CDR3 residues: CASRGQGDEKLFF. CDR3 nucleotide sequence: TGTGCCAGCAGAGGGCAGGGGGACGAAAAACTGTTTTTT.

The chain couples TRBV7-9 to TRBJ2-1; D uncertain. From germline, CDR1 is SEHNR and CDR2 FQNEAQ (reference sequence). The ends were cut back, 2 bases at V and 3 bases at J, with 8 bases in the middle. CDR3 length equals 14 residues. For the CDR3, the DNA is TGTGCCAGCAGCTTATCGTCAGACTACAATGAGCAGTTCTTC. Residues: CASSLSSDYNEQFF.

The chain joins TRBV12-2 to TRBJ2-5; TRBD2 was called by the table and not checked on the DNA. TRBV12-2 is a pseudogene locus. There are 17 residues in the CDR3. The CDR3 region has the DNA TGTGCAAGTCGCTTAGCTGCCCTAGCGGGGGTGCAAGAGACCCAGTACTTC. Protein sequence: CASRLAALAGVQETQYF.

The chain recombines TRBV28 with TRBJ1-5; TRBD1 agrees at 7 bases. CDR1 and CDR2 (germline): MDHEN, SYDVKM. After removal of 6 bases from V and 4 bases from J, the junction contained 12 bases not matched to a gene. This CDR3 is 16 amino acids long. CDR3 amino acids: CASSKYAGQQNQPQHF. CDR3 bases: TGTGCCAGCAGCAAATACGCGGGACAGCAGAATCAGCCCCAGCATTTT.

This chain joins TRBV6-5 and TRBJ2-5, with 8 bases identical to TRBD1. J was trimmed by 0 bases and V by 8 bases; bases with no gene match: 8. Germline V gives CDR1 MNHEY, CDR2 SVGAGI. The CDR3 sequence is 15 residues long. The chain's CDR3 is CASLQGAGHQETQYF. The DNA for the CDR3 is TGTGCCAGCCTCCAGGGGGCGGGACACCAAGAGACCCAGTACTTC.